The 18 T cell receptor beta chains below come from one sample, sequenced in a study of molecular identifiers for immune sequencing clone quantification. TCRdb analysed the PCR reads with MiXCR anew, one entry per CDR3 protein. The sample lists about 640,000 distinct CDR3 sequences, 20% occurring once. Sequencing used naive CD8+ T cells from blood, with Jurkat cell RNA spiked in. Described subset: FACS-sorted CD8+CD4-CCR7+CD45RA+ naive T cells. The receptors derive from a human donor in good health. Some libraries in this study had Jurkat cell RNA spiked in.

This chain uses TRBV6-5 with TRBJ2-1, with TRBD2 identical over 11 bases. J lost 6 bases, V lost 5 bases, and 12 bases had no gene match. CDR1 and CDR2 from the germline V gene are MNHEY and SVGAGI. The CDR3 has 17 residues. CDR3 sequence reads: CASSTLAGGSVGNEQFF. As DNA, the CDR3 is TGTGCCAGCAGTACCCTAGCGGGAGGTTCTGTTGGCAATGAGCAGTTCTTC.

This clonotype was seen at least ten times. CDR3 region: CASSQDDFKSVDTQYF. DNA for the CDR3: TGTGCCAGCAGCCAAGATGACTTTAAAAGTGTAGATACGCAGTATTTT. V gene TRBV14 combines with J gene TRBJ2-3; no firm D call. V lost 0 bases and J lost 5, with 15 bases in between. This CDR3 is 16 amino acids long. Germline CDR1 and CDR2: SGHDN and FVKESK.

The chain is built from TRBV30 and TRBJ2-3; D may be TRBD1 (6 bases). CDR3 length equals 13 residues. Germline V gene data show CDR1 as GTSNPN and CDR2 as SVGIG (reference sequence). V lost 4 bases to trimming and J lost 3 bases, with 11 bases between them. This CDR3 is CAWNRVLTDTQYF. DNA of the CDR3: TGTGCCTGGAACAGGGTCCTAACAGATACGCAGTATTTT.

This clonotype has a count of ten or more. The V call is TRBV2, the J call TRBJ2-4; 10 bases align to TRBD2. The junction had 7 bases not matched to a gene; V was cut back by 6 bases and J by 8 bases. Per germline, CDR1 SNHLY and CDR2 FYNNEI. CDR3 size: 14 residues. The CDR3 nucleotides are TGTGCCAGCAGAACCCTAGCGGGGGCGGACATTCAGTACTTC. It yields the protein CASRTLAGADIQYF.

This clonotype turned up a few times. The gene calls are TRBV6-5 and TRBJ2-1; perhaps D is TRBD1 or TRBD2 (6 bases each). In germline, CDR1 is MNHEY, CDR2 SVGAGI. Trimming removed 6 bases at V and 5 bases at J, with 29 bases between. The CDR3 covers 19 residues. This CDR3 reads CASRYRGQRLAGYNNEQFF. As DNA, the CDR3 is TGTGCCAGCAGATATCGGGGACAAAGGCTGGCGGGGTATAACAATGAGCAGTTCTTC.

This clonotype was seen ten or more times. This chain joins TRBV27 and TRBJ2-2; D is unclear. V was clipped by 4 bases and J by 0 bases, with 12 bases between them. The CDR3 runs to 16 residues. Looked up from germline, CDR1 is MNHEY and CDR2 is SMNVEV (reference sequence). CDR3 nucleotide sequence: TGTGCCAGCAGTTCATGGGTCCTGGCGAACACCGGGGAGCTGTTTTTT. The encoded protein is CASSSWVLANTGELFF.

This clonotype was counted a single time. The rearrangement uses TRBV6-5 and TRBJ2-1; tentative D call: TRBD1 (6 bases). The CDR3 contains 15 residues. The V end was cut by 2 bases, the J end by 3 bases, with 11 bases between. Germline V gene sequence: CDR1 MNHEY, CDR2 SVGAGI. The CDR3 coding sequence is TGTGCCAGCAGTTACCCCGGGACACTCTACAATGAGCAGTTCTTC. It encodes CASSYPGTLYNEQFF.

This clonotype was detected many times. The chain combines TRBV7-6 with TRBJ2-3, with 16 bases fitting TRBD2. The CDR3 is 19 residues long. J was trimmed by 4 bases and V by 3 bases; bases with no gene match: 10. Germline lookup yields CDR1 SGHVS and CDR2 FNYEAQ. CDR3 in amino acids: CASSFAGTSGGAAADTQYF. The CDR3 DNA sequence: TGTGCCAGCAGCTTTGCCGGGACTAGCGGGGGGGCAGCCGCAGATACGCAGTATTTT.

This clonotype was counted ten times or more. This sequence joins TRBV19 and TRBJ2-7, with TRBD2 as a possible D gene (5 bases). The V gene lost 3 bases and the J gene lost 2 bases, with 11 bases spanning the gap. The CDR3 is made up of 14 amino acids. Germline V gene sequence: CDR1 LNHDA, CDR2 SQIVND (reference sequence). The chain's CDR3 is CASSITGVTYEQYF. The CDR3 nucleotides read TGTGCCAGTAGTATTACCGGGGTAACCTACGAGCAGTACTTC.

Remarks on this clonotype: Given a much more abundant clone one base away, this may be a read error. The CDR3 DNA sequence: TGTGCCAGCGGCAATATACTAGCGGGAGGGGAAGATACGCAGTATTTT. Amino acids: CASGNILAGGEDTQYF. The V gene is TRBV11-2, the J gene TRBJ2-3; 13 bases map to TRBD2. V dropped 8 bases and J dropped 5; count of bases not matched to a gene: 10. Germline lookup yields CDR1 SGHAT and CDR2 FQNNGV. The CDR3 consists of 16 residues.

This clonotype was seen ten or more times. The gene calls are TRBV6-2 or TRBV6-3 and TRBJ1-1; 10 nucleotides align to TRBD1. Trimming at V came to 5 bases and at J to 6 bases, leaving 9 bases not matched to a gene. Germline CDR1 and CDR2: MNHEY and SVGEGT. This CDR3 is built from 15 residues. In DNA, the CDR3 is TGTGCCAGCAGTCCTCGGACAGGGGGTTTGGCTGAAGCTTTCTTT. Protein product: CASSPRTGGLAEAFF.

This clonotype appeared many times. The rearrangement uses TRBV7-8 and TRBJ1-1, with 7 nucleotides matching TRBD1. This CDR3 comprises 15 residues. Germline assignment: CDR1 SGHVS and CDR2 FQNEAQ. V lost 5 bases to trimming and J lost 11 bases; unmatched junction nucleotides: 17. The CDR3 DNA reads as TGTGCCAGCAGCGGCGGGACAGCCCCTCATCCTGGGGCTTTCTTT. This gives the protein CASSGGTAPHPGAFF.

There are many counts of this clonotype. This rearrangement joins TRBV6-5 to TRBJ2-7; no firm D call. V dropped 7 bases and J dropped 3 bases, with 7 bases sitting between them. Germline values: CDR1 MNHEY, CDR2 SVGAGI. CDR3 length: 11 residues. CDR3 sequence reads: CASMSNYEQYF. DNA of the CDR3: TGTGCCAGCATGTCGAACTACGAGCAGTACTTC.

This clonotype occurred many times. The chain couples TRBV7-9 to TRBJ1-1; a possible D gene is TRBD1 (5 bases). Germline values: CDR1 SEHNR, CDR2 FQNEAQ (reference sequence). The length of the CDR3 is 14 residues. The ends were cut back, 4 bases at V and 0 bases at J, with 9 bases in the middle. The CDR3 DNA reads TGTGCCAGCAGCTCGACAGTGTTGAACACTGAAGCTTTCTTT. It is translated as CASSSTVLNTEAFF. Combining the CDR3 with reference TRBV7-9 and TRBJ1-1 gives the whole variable domain DTGVSQNPRHKITKRGQNVTFRCDPISEHNRLYWYRQTLGQGPEFLTYFQNEAQLEKSRLLSDRFSAERPKGSFSTLEIQRTEQGDSAMYLCASSSTVLNTEAFFGQGTRLTVV.

There are many counts of this clonotype. This chain connects TRBV19 to TRBJ1-5; perhaps TRBD1 as D (5 bases). There are 15 residues in the CDR3. V lost 7 bases, J lost 0 bases, and 13 bases lay in between. The germline CDR1 and CDR2 sequences are LNHDA and SQIVND (reference sequence). The DNA of the CDR3 is TGTGCCAGTACCCCTGGACACAATAGCAATCAGCCCCAGCATTTT. Its protein product is CASTPGHNSNQPQHF.

The rearrangement links TRBV28 to TRBJ1-5, with D hard to call. Germline V gives CDR1 MDHEN, CDR2 SYDVKM. V was cut by 5 bases and J by 0 bases, with 17 bases left in between. The CDR3 is 17 residues long. The DNA of the CDR3 is TGTGCCAGCAGTCTAAAGGGTGTGGGGTATAGCAATCAGCCCCAGCATTTT. Translated: CASSLKGVGYSNQPQHF.

The rearrangement joins TRBV7-8 to TRBJ2-5; TRBD2 matches 8 bases. CDR1 and CDR2 (germline): SGHVS, FQNEAQ. The CDR3 sequence is 15 residues long. The J segment lost 2 bases and the V segment lost 2 bases, leaving 4 bases of the junction unmatched. CDR3 sequence reads: CASSLTSGIQETQYF. CDR3 DNA: TGTGCCAGCAGCTTAACTAGCGGAATACAAGAGACCCAGTACTTC.

This clonotype was seen just once. A much larger clone differs from this one at a single base, so this may be a read error. This chain connects TRBV30 to TRBJ2-2, with D perhaps assigned TRBD1 or TRBD2 (5 bases each). Germline V gene sequence: CDR1 GTSNPN, CDR2 SVGIG (reference sequence). Trimming left V 0 bases short and J 5 bases short, with 10 bases between. CDR3 length: 14 residues. CDR3 amino acids: CAWSVRGVTGELFF. CDR3 bases: TGTGCCTGGAGTGTTAGAGGGGTGACCGGGGAGCTGTTTTTT.